A single sample gave rise to the 31 T cell receptor beta chains below, sequenced in a study of beta chain features in type 1 diabetes. Since all of the isolated RNA was reverse transcribed, expressed TCRB transcripts were what got sequenced. Data came from immunoSEQ multiplex PCR; TCRdb stores just in-frame clones and leaves some out. The repertoire holds 160,000 or so clones, with less than 9.5% as singletons. The sequenced sample was central memory CD4+ T cells from blood. The receptors here all came from a young woman in good health.

The chain combines TRBV28 with TRBJ2-2; unclear D gene. CDR1 is MDHEN and CDR2 is SYDVKM in the germline V gene. The CDR3 runs 13 residues. V shed 3 bases and J shed 5 bases, with 7 bases lying between them. The CDR3 is CASSFLGTGELFF. Here the CDR3 DNA reads TGTGCCAGCAGTTTCCTCGGGACCGGGGAGCTGTTTTTT.

V gene TRBV30 combines with J gene TRBJ1-2; 8 bases map to TRBD1. The V gene end was trimmed by 3 bases and the J gene end by 7 bases; junction bases not matched to a gene: 10. The CDR3 spans 14 residues. CDR1 is GTSNPN and CDR2 is SVGIG in the germline V gene (reference sequence). CDR3 loop: CAWRAQGTGGGYTF. The CDR3 DNA reads as TGTGCCTGGAGGGCTCAAGGGACAGGAGGTGGCTACACCTTC.

The V call is TRBV18, the J call TRBJ2-1; TRBD2 aligns across 16 bases. With 0 bases clipped from V and 10 bases from J, the junction kept 3 bases outside the gene matches. The CDR3 length is 16 residues. Germline-derived CDR1 and CDR2 are KGHSH and LQKENI. The CDR3 region is CASSPPGLAGGDEQFF. The CDR3 bases are TGTGCCAGCTCACCACCGGGACTAGCGGGAGGGGACGAGCAGTTCTTC.

This clone was detected a few times. The J gene is TRBJ2-7, the V gene TRBV2, with D perhaps TRBD1 (5 bases). The CDR3 loop spans 11 amino acids. Germline CDR1 reads SNHLY; CDR2 reads FYNNEI. Trimming removed 8 bases at V and 5 bases at J, with 10 bases between. CDR3: CASAGYHEQYF. CDR3 sequence (DNA): TGTGCCAGCGCAGGGTACCACGAGCAGTACTTC. The full variable domain, rest sourced from reference TRBV2 and TRBJ2-7, is EPEVTQTPSHQVTQMGQEVILRCVPISNHLYFYWYRQILGQKVEFLVSFYNNEISEKSEIFDDQFSVERPDGSNFTLKIRSTKLEDSAMYFCASAGYHEQYFGPGTRLTVT.

This clone was found a few times. The gene calls are TRBV4-2 and TRBJ2-1; D possibly corresponds to TRBD2 (5 bases). V was pared by 0 bases and J by 8 bases, with 17 bases between. The CDR3 covers 16 residues. Germline CDR1 reads LGHNA; CDR2 reads YNFKEQ. The CDR3 DNA sequence: TGTGCCAGCAGCCAAGACCCGGGAAGCGTCAGTTATGAGCAGTTCTTC. Translated: CASSQDPGSVSYEQFF.

V is TRBV5-4 and J is TRBJ2-7; TRBD2 might be the D (5 bases). The V end was cut by 2 bases, the J end by 2 bases, with 11 bases between. This CDR3 has 14 residues. The germline CDR1 and CDR2 sequences are SGHNT and YYREEE (reference sequence). The CDR3 DNA sequence: TGTGCCAGCAGCTTCTATGGGAGAGCCTACGAGCAGTACTTC. Amino acid sequence: CASSFYGRAYEQYF.

The chain is built from TRBV7-2 and TRBJ1-1; D unclear. CDR1 and CDR2 from the germline V gene are SGHTA and FQGNSA. The CDR3 length is 13 residues. V lost 0 bases and J 3 bases, leaving 5 bases between the germline ends. Written as DNA, the CDR3 is TGTGCCAGCAGCTTAGCGGCATACACTGAAGCTTTCTTT. Protein product: CASSLAAYTEAFF. Full variable domain (remainder filled in from reference TRBV7-2 and TRBJ1-1): GAGVSQSPSNKVTEKGKDVELRCDPISGHTALYWYRQSLGQGLEFLIYFQGNSAPDKSGLPSDRFSAERTGGSVSTLTIQRTQQEDSAVYLCASSLAAYTEAFFGQGTRLTVV.

This clone was picked up a small number of times. The chain employs TRBV5-6 and TRBJ2-5; 12 positions match TRBD2. With V trimmed by 3 bases and J by 9 bases, 3 bases remained unmatched. CDR3 size: 13 residues. Germline CDR1 SGHDT, CDR2 YYEEEE. The CDR3 loop reads CASSSRLAGAQYF. The CDR3 DNA is TGTGCCAGCAGCTCGAGACTAGCGGGGGCCCAGTACTTC.

In this sample, this clone is medium-sized. This chain links TRBV4-1 with TRBJ1-1; D unclear. Germline V gene lookup returns CDR1 MGHRA and CDR2 YSYEKL. The CDR3 has 14 residues. Trimming stripped 6 bases from V and 0 bases from J, with 11 bases between. The CDR3 reads CASRGILVNTEAFF. CDR3 coding DNA: TGCGCCAGCAGAGGAATCCTAGTGAACACTGAAGCTTTCTTT.

This clone turned up a few times. V usage is TRBV29-1 and J usage is TRBJ2-7; 12 bases are a match to TRBD1. The ends lost 4 bases at V and 7 bases at J; junction bases unmatched: 8. Germline V gene sequence: CDR1 SQVTM, CDR2 ANQGSEA. This CDR3 spans 14 amino acids. CDR3 DNA sequence: TGCAGCGTTGCGACCGGGACAGGGGGCGGTGAGCAGTACTTC. This codes for CSVATGTGGGEQYF.

The chain recombines TRBV20-1 with TRBJ2-5; D gene unclear. This CDR3 comprises 10 residues. CDR1 and CDR2 (germline): DFQATT, SNEGSKA (reference sequence). CDR3 bases: TGCAAATGCGTGGTTGAGACCCAGTACTTC. This gives the protein CKCVVETQYF.

The CDR3 protein is CASESADEQYF. DNA for the CDR3: TGTGCCAGTGAGTCCGCTGACGAGCAGTACTTC. The chain employs TRBV19 and TRBJ2-7; D gene ambiguous. Trimming took 8 bases from V and 5 from J, leaving 10 bases between them. Germline V gives CDR1 LNHDA, CDR2 SQIVND (reference sequence). The CDR3 contains 11 residues.

The chain has TRBV7-3 and TRBJ1-1, with D perhaps matching TRBD1 (5 bases). Germline CDR1 reads SGHTA; CDR2 reads FQGTGA. Trimming took 5 bases from V and 5 from J, leaving 9 bases between them. The CDR3 covers 12 residues. The CDR3 DNA reads TGTGCCAGCAGCGACGGGGGGACTGAAGCTTTCTTT. As protein: CASSDGGTEAFF.

The rearrangement joins TRBV5-4 to TRBJ2-7; D may be TRBD2 (5 bases). The germline V gene has CDR1 SGHNT and CDR2 YYREEE (reference sequence). Trimming left V 4 bases short and J 3 bases short, with 11 bases between. The CDR3 totals 13 residues. The CDR3, as DNA: TGTGCCAGCAGCAAACCCGGGGACTACGAGCAGTACTTC. This codes for CASSKPGDYEQYF.

V is TRBV7-9 and J is TRBJ1-4, with TRBD1 as a possible D gene (5 bases). The CDR3 runs 12 residues. Germline values: CDR1 SEHNR, CDR2 FQNEAQ (reference sequence). V was shortened by 5 bases and J by 8 bases, with 9 bases between the two germline ends. CDR3 loop: CASSRGFEKLFF. The CDR3 DNA is TGTGCCAGCAGCCGGGGGTTCGAAAAACTGTTTTTT.

This clone was seen a handful of times. V is TRBV7-2 and J is TRBJ1-1; perhaps TRBD1 as D (5 bases). Germline V gene data show CDR1 as SGHTA and CDR2 as FQGNSA. The CDR3 runs to 14 residues. The ends were cut back, 1 base at V and 5 bases at J, with 11 bases in the middle. In nucleotides, the CDR3 is TGTGCCAGCAGCTTAGATAGCAGGGCGACTGAAGCTTTCTTT. This translates into CASSLDSRATEAFF. Filled out from reference TRBV7-2 and TRBJ1-1, the complete variable domain reads GAGVSQSPSNKVTEKGKDVELRCDPISGHTALYWYRQSLGQGLEFLIYFQGNSAPDKSGLPSDRFSAERTGGSVSTLTIQRTQQEDSAVYLCASSLDSRATEAFFGQGTRLTVV.

The V call is TRBV5-1, the J call TRBJ2-1, with 11 bases lining up with TRBD2. J was trimmed by 5 bases and V by 5 bases; bases with no gene match: 6. CDR1 and CDR2 (germline): SGHRS, YFSETQ. This CDR3 contains 15 residues. CDR3 region: CASRPTSGANNEQFF. The CDR3 DNA reads TGCGCCAGCAGACCGACTAGCGGGGCTAACAATGAGCAGTTCTTC.

The chain combines TRBV7-9 with TRBJ1-1; D ambiguous. The CDR3 is 14 residues long. Looked up from germline, CDR1 is SEHNR and CDR2 is FQNEAQ (reference sequence). Trimming shortened V by 1 base and J by 1 base, and 7 bases separated the two germline ends. CDR3 sequence: CASSLDYGNTEAFF. Here the CDR3 DNA reads TGTGCCAGCAGCTTAGACTATGGGAACACTGAAGCTTTCTTT.

This clone appeared a few times. The chain links TRBV10-3 to TRBJ2-7; TRBD1 matches at 10 bases. The CDR3 totals 14 residues. The trim removed 4 bases at V and 6 bases at J, leaving 6 bases unmatched. Germline assignment: CDR1 ENHRY and CDR2 SYGVKD. CDR3 amino acids: CAISAGQGTVEQYF. The DNA for the CDR3 is TGTGCCATCAGTGCGGGACAGGGGACGGTCGAGCAGTACTTC.

J is TRBJ1-1 and V is TRBV5-1; no reliable D call. The ends were cut back, 0 bases at V and 4 bases at J, with 13 bases in the middle. CDR3 length equals 15 residues. In germline, CDR1 is SGHRS, CDR2 YFSETQ. The CDR3 DNA reads TGCGCCAGCAGCTTGGCAGGCTTCCATGGCACTGAAGCTTTCTTT. Residues: CASSLAGFHGTEAFF. Drawing the rest from reference TRBV5-1 and TRBJ1-1, the complete variable domain is KAGVTQTPRYLIKTRGQQVTLSCSPISGHRSVSWYQQTPGQGLQFLFEYFSETQRNKGNFPGRFSGRQFSNSRSEMNVSTLELGDSALYLCASSLAGFHGTEAFFGQGTRLTVV.

This chain uses TRBV5-1 with TRBJ1-4, with D possibly TRBD1 on 5 matching bases. Between the trimmed V and J ends, which lost 2 bases and 7 bases, there was a span of 12 bases. Looked up from germline, CDR1 is SGHRS and CDR2 is YFSETQ. The CDR3 runs to 14 residues. The DNA of the CDR3 is TGCGCCAGCAGCTTAGGGGTTACAAGTGAAAAACTGTTTTTT. Translation gives CASSLGVTSEKLFF.

The chain links TRBV18 to TRBJ2-7; 8 bases map to TRBD1. There are 15 residues in the CDR3. Germline lookup yields CDR1 KGHSH and CDR2 LQKENI. Unmatched junction bases numbered 7, after V lost 3 bases and J lost 3 bases. CDR3 in amino acids: CASSPSPGQVYEQYF. The CDR3 DNA sequence: TGTGCCAGCTCACCGTCGCCGGGACAGGTCTACGAGCAGTACTTC. Full variable domain (rest looked up from reference TRBV18 and TRBJ2-7): NAGVMQNPRHLVRRRGQEARLRCSPMKGHSHVYWYRQLPEEGLKFMVYLQKENIIDESGMPKERFSAEFPKEGPSILRIQQVVRGDSAAYFCASSPSPGQVYEQYFGPGTRLTVT.

This sequence joins TRBV5-1 and TRBJ1-1; no definite D call. The V gene lost 5 bases and the J gene lost 5 bases, with 16 bases spanning the gap. Germline-derived CDR1 and CDR2 are SGHRS and YFSETQ. The CDR3 is 14 residues long. This CDR3 reads CASRVRLLETEAFF. DNA of the CDR3: TGCGCCAGCAGGGTTAGACTCCTGGAGACTGAAGCTTTCTTT.

The table lists this clone with many counts. The chain links TRBV5-1 to TRBJ1-5; D gene uncertain. The CDR3 sequence is 15 residues long. V was pared by 5 bases and J by 4 bases, with 16 bases between. Germline V gene data show CDR1 as SGHRS and CDR2 as YFSETQ. CDR3 residues: CASSLEDFSNQPQHF. The CDR3 DNA reads as TGCGCCAGCAGTTTAGAGGACTTCTCTAATCAGCCCCAGCATTTT.

For the CDR3, the DNA is TGTGCCATCAGTGCTTCCGACTACGAGCAGTACTTC. This gives the protein CAISASDYEQYF. The genes are TRBV10-3 and TRBJ2-5; D unresolved. TRBJ2-7 explains the end of the DNA better; the J call may be wrong. The CDR3 is made up of 12 amino acids. Germline V gene lookup returns CDR1 ENHRY and CDR2 SYGVKD.

The V and J genes are TRBV6-6 and TRBJ2-3, with 7 positions matching TRBD2. J lost 1 base, V lost 6 bases, and 10 bases had no gene match. The CDR3 spans 16 residues. Germline V gene lookup returns CDR1 MNHNY and CDR2 SVGAGI (reference sequence). Here the CDR3 DNA reads TGTGCCAGCAGGCTCTTCGGACTAGGCGGCACAGATACGCAGTATTTT. Translating it yields CASRLFGLGGTDTQYF.

This clone occurred a few times. This chain joins TRBV2 and TRBJ1-5, with 7 bases fitting TRBD1. V lost 8 bases and J lost 3; bases outside the gene matches: 4. Per the germline V gene, CDR1 is SNHLY and CDR2 is FYNNEI. This CDR3 contains 13 residues. The CDR3, as DNA: TGTGCCAGCGGGACAGATATCAATCAGCCCCAGCATTTT. It yields the protein CASGTDINQPQHF.

The CDR3 reads CAWSLTSGIAQFF. CDR3 coding DNA: TGTGCCTGGAGTTTGACTAGCGGGATAGCTCAGTTCTTC. This chain links TRBV30 with TRBJ2-1, with 11 bases matching TRBD2. The CDR3 runs 13 residues. Unmatched junction bases numbered 7, after V lost 2 bases and J lost 13 bases. From germline, CDR1 is GTSNPN and CDR2 SVGIG (reference sequence).

The chain joins TRBV20-1 to TRBJ1-3; no clear D. Germline CDR1 and CDR2: DFQATT and SNEGSKA (reference sequence). This CDR3 comprises 11 residues. The ends were cut back, 3 bases at V and 4 bases at J, with 4 bases in the middle. CDR3 loop: CSASRGNTIYF. The CDR3 DNA follows: TGCAGTGCTAGTCGGGGAAACACCATATATTTT.

In its sample, this clone was seen many times. The chain carries TRBV4-2 and TRBJ1-3; unclear D gene. The CDR3 contains 17 residues. CDR1 is LGHNA, CDR2 YNFKEQ, per germline. Trimming stripped 1 base from V and 0 bases from J, with 13 bases between. The CDR3: CASSQVSVTPSGNTIYF. The CDR3 nucleotides read TGTGCCAGCAGCCAAGTTTCGGTGACTCCCTCTGGAAACACCATATATTTT.

This clone was seen a handful of times. The V call is TRBV5-5, the J call TRBJ2-5; D may be TRBD1 (6 bases). Looked up from germline, CDR1 is SGHKS and CDR2 is YYEKEE (reference sequence). The V and J ends lost 0 bases and 2 bases respectively, with 14 bases between them. The CDR3 runs to 16 residues. The CDR3 is CASSLAPTGWQETQYF. Here the CDR3 DNA reads TGTGCCAGCAGCTTGGCCCCGACAGGTTGGCAAGAGACCCAGTACTTC. Full variable domain (rest looked up from reference TRBV5-5 and TRBJ2-5): DAGVTQSPTHLIKTRGQQVTLRCSPISGHKSVSWYQQVLGQGPQFIFQYYEKEERGRGNFPDRFSARQFPNYSSELNVNALLLGDSALYLCASSLAPTGWQETQYFGPGTRLLVL.